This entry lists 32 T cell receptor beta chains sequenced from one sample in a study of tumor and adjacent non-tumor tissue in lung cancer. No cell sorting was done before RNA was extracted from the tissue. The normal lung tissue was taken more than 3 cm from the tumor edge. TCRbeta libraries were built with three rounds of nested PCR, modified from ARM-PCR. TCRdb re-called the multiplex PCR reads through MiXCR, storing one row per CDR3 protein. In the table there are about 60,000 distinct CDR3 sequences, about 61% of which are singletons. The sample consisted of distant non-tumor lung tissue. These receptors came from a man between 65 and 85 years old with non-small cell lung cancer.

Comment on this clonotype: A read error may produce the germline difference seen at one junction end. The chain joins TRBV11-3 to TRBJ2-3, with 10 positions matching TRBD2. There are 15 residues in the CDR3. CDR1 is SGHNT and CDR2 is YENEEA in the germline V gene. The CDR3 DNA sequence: TGTGCCAGCAGCTTATCTAGCGGGAGCATAGATACGCAGTATTTT. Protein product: CASSLSSGSIDTQYF. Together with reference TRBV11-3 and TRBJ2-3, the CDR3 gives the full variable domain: EAGVVQSPRYKIIEKKQPVAFWCNPISGHNTLYWYLQNLGQGPELLIRYENEEAVDDSQLPKDRFSAERLKGVDSTLKIQPAELGDSAVYLCASSLSSGSIDTQYFGPGTRLTVL.

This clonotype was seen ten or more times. CDR3 protein: CASSFRVGDEQYF. The CDR3 coding sequence is TGTGCCAGCAGCTTTAGGGTGGGAGACGAGCAGTACTTC. V usage is TRBV5-5 and J usage is TRBJ2-7, with a tentative D call TRBD2 (5 bases). The CDR3 runs 13 residues. V was cut by 2 bases and J by 5 bases, with 11 bases left in between. Germline V gene lookup returns CDR1 SGHKS and CDR2 YYEKEE (reference sequence).

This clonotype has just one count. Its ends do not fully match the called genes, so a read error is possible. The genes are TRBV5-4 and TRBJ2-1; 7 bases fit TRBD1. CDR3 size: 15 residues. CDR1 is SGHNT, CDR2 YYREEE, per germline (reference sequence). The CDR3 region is CASSAQGYMGQQESF. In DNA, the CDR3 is TGCGCCAGCAGCGCACAGGGGTATATGGGACAGCAAGAGTCCTTC.

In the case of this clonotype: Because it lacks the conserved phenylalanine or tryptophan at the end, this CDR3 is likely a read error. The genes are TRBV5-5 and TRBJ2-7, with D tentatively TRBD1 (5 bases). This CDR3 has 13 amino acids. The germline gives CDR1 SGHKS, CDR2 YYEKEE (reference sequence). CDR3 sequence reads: CASNLAGSYEQYL. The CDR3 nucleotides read TGTGCCAGCAACTTGGCAGGGTCCTACGAGCAGTACCTC.

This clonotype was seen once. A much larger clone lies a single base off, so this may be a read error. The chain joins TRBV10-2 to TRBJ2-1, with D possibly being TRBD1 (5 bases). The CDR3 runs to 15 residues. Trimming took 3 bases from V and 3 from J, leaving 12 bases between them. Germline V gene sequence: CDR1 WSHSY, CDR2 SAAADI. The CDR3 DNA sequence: TGCGCCAGCAGTGACGTGACAAGGGGCTACAATGAGCAGTTCTTC. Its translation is CASSDVTRGYNEQFF.

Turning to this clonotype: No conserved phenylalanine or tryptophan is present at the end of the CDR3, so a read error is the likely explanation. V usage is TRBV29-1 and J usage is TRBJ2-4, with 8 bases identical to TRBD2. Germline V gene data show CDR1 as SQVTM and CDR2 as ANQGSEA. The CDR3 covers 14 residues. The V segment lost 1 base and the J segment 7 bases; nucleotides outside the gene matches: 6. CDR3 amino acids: CSVEVAGTQNIQYL. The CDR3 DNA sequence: TGCAGCGTTGAAGTAGCGGGAACCCAGAACATTCAGTACTTG.

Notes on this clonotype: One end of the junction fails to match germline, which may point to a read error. The DNA for the CDR3 is TGTGCCAACAGCCAAGGCAGGGTTGGACTCTCTGGGACCAACGTCCTGACTTTC. As protein: CANSQGRVGLSGTNVLTF. The V gene is TRBV4-2, the J gene TRBJ2-6; the D call may be TRBD1 or TRBD2 (5 bases each). CDR3 length: 18 residues. The germline V gene has CDR1 LGHNA and CDR2 YNFKEQ.

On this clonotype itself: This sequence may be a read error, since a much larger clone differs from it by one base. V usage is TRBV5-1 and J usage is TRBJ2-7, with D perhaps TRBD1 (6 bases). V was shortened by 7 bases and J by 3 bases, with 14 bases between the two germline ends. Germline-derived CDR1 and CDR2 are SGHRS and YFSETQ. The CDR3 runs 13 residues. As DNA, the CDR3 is TGCGCCAGCTGCCTTACAGGGAACTACGAGCAGTACTTC. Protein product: CASCLTGNYEQYF. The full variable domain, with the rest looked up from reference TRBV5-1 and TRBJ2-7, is KAGVTQTPRYLIKTRGQQVTLSCSPISGHRSVSWYQQTPGQGLQFLFEYFSETQRNKGNFPGRFSGRQFSNSRSEMNVSTLELGDSALYLCASCLTGNYEQYFGPGTRLTVT.

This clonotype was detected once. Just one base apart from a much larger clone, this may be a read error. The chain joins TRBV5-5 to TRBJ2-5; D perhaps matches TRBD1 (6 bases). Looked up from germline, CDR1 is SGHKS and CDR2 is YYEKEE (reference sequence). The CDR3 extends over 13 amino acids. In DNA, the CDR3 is TGTGCCAACAGCGCCGGGACACAAGAGACCCAGTACTTC. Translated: CANSAGTQETQYF.

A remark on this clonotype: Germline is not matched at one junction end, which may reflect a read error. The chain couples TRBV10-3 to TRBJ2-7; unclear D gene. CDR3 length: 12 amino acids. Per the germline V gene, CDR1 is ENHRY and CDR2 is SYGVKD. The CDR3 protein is CAIGKVNHERYF. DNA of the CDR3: TGTGCCATCGGGAAGGTAAACCACGAGCGGTACTTC.

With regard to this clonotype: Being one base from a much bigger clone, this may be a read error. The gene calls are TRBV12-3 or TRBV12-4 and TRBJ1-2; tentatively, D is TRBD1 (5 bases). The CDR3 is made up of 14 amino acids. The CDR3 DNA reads TGTGCCAGCAGCCTAAGAGGGGCGAACTATGGCTACGCCTTC. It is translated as CASSLRGANYGYAF.

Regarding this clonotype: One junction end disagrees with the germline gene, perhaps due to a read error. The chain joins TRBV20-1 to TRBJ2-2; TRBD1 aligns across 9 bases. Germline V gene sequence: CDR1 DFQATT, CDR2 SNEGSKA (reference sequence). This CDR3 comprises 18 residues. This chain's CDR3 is CSARVIPDRGEQTGELFF. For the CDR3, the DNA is TGCAGTGCTAGAGTGATTCCGGACAGGGGCGAACAAACCGGGGAGTTGTTTTTT.

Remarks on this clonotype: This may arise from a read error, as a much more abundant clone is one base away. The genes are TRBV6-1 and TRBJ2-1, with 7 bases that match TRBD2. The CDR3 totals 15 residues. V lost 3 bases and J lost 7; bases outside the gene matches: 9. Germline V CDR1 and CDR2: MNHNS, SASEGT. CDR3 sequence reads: CASSDGLEGGNEQFF. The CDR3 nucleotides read TGTGCCAGCAGTGACGGACTAGAGGGAGGGAATGAGCAGTTCTTC.

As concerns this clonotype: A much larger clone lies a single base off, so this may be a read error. The CDR3: CASSYSPRTQNSYNEHFF. The CDR3 DNA reads TGTGCCAGCAGTTACTCCCCCCGGACCCAAAACTCCTACAATGAGCACTTCTTC. V and J are TRBV6-5 and TRBJ2-1; unclear D gene. CDR1 is MNHEY and CDR2 is SVGAGI in the germline V gene. The CDR3 is 18 amino acids.

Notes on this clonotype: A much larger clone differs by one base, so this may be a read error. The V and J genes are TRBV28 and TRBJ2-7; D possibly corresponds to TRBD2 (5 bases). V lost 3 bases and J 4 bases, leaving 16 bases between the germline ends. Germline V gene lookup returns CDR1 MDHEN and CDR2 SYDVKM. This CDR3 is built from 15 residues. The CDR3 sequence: CASSFDYRIDYEQYF. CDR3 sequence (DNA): TGTGCCAGCAGTTTTGACTACAGAATCGATTACGAGCAGTACTTC.

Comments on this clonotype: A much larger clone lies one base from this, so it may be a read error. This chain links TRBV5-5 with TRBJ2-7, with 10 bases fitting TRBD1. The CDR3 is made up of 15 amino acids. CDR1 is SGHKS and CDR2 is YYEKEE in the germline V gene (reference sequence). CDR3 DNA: TGTGTCAGCAGTACCCGGGGGGACAGGGGCTACGAGCAGTACTTC. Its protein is CVSSTRGDRGYEQYF.

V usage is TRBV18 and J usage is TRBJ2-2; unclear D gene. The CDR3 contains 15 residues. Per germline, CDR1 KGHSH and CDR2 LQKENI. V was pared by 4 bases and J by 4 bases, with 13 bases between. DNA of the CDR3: TGTGCCAGCTCACGCCCGGGTGGGCGCACCGGGGAGCTGTTTTTT. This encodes CASSRPGGRTGELFF. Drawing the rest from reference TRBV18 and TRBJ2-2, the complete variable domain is NAGVMQNPRHLVRRRGQEARLRCSPMKGHSHVYWYRQLPEEGLKFMVYLQKENIIDESGMPKERFSAEFPKEGPSILRIQQVVRGDSAAYFCASSRPGGRTGELFFGEGSRLTVL.

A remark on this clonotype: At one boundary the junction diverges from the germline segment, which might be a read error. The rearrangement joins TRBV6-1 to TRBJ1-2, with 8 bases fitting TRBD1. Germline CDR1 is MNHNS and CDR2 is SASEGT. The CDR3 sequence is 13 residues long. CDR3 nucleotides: TGCGCCAGCAGGATGACAGGGGCATATGGCTACTCCTTC. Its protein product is CASRMTGAYGYSF.

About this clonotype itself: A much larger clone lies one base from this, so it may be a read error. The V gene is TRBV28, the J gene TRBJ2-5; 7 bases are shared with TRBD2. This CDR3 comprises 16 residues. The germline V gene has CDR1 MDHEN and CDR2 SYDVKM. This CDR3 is CASSLVGGTSQETQHF. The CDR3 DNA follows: TGTGCCAGCAGTTTGGTCGGGGGGACCTCCCAAGAGACCCAGCACTTC.

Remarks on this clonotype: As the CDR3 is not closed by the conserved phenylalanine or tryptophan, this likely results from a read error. The CDR3 loop is CSAPPLKGYTL. In DNA form, the CDR3 reads TGCAGTGCACCTCCCTTAAAAGGCTACACCCTC. The chain links TRBV20-1 to TRBJ1-2; D gene unclear. Germline V gives CDR1 DFQATT, CDR2 SNEGSKA (reference sequence). The V gene lost 6 bases and the J gene lost 8 bases, with 13 bases spanning the gap. The CDR3 has 11 residues.

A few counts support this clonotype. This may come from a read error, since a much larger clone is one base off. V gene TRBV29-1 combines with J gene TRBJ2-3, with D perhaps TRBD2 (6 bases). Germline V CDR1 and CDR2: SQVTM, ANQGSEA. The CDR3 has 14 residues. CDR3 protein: CSVVLAGYTDTRYF. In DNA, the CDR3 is TGCAGCGTTGTGTTGGCGGGGTACACAGATACGCGGTATTTT.

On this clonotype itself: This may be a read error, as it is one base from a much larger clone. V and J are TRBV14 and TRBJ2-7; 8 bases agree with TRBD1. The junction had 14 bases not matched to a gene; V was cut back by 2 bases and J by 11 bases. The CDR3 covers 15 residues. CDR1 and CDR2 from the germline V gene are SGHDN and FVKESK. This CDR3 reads CASSQRTGLSSEEYF. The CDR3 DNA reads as TGTGCCAGCAGCCAACGGACAGGGTTGTCGTCTGAGGAGTACTTC.

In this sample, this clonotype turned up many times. The DNA for the CDR3 is TGCGCCAGCAGCCAAGGGGGACAGGGGGTTTACGAGCAGTACTTC. This translates into CASSQGGQGVYEQYF. The chain has TRBV4-1 and TRBJ2-7; 11 positions agree with TRBD1. The CDR3 is 15 residues long. The junction had 3 bases not matched to a gene; V was cut back by 1 base and J by 4 bases. CDR1 and CDR2 (germline): MGHRA, YSYEKL.

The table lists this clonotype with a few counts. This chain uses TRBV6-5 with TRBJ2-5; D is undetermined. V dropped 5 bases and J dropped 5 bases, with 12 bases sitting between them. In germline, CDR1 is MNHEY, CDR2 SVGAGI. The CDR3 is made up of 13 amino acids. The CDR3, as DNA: TGTGCCAGCAGTCCCCACTCTGGGGAGACCCAGTACTTC. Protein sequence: CASSPHSGETQYF.

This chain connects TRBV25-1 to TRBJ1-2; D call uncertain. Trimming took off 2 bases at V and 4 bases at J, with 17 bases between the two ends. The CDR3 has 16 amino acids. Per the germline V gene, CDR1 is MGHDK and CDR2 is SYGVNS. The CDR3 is CASSETWAALSYGYTF. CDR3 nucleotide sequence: TGTGCCAGCAGTGAAACCTGGGCGGCCCTTAGCTATGGCTACACCTTC.

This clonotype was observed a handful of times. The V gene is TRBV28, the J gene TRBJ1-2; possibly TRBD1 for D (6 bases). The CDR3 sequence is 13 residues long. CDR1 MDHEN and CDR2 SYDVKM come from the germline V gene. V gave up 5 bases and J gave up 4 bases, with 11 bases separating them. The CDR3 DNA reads TGTGCCAGCAGTGCCAGGGGTGGCTATGGCTACACCTTC. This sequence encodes CASSARGGYGYTF.

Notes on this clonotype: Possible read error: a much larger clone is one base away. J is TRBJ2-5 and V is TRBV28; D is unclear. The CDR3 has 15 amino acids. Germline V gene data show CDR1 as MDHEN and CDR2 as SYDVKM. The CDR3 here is CVSSDPQSGPETQYF. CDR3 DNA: TGTGTCAGCAGTGACCCCCAATCCGGGCCAGAGACCCAGTACTTC.

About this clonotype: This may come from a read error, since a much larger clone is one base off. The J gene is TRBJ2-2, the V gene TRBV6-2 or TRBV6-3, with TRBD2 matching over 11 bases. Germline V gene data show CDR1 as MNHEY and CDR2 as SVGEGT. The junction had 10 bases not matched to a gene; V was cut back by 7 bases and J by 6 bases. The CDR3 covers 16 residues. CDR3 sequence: CASINSGGAGPGELFF. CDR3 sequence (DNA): TGTGCCAGCATTAATAGCGGGGGGGCCGGTCCCGGGGAGCTGTTTTTT.

CDR3 loop: CATSDLKQETGELFF. CDR3 nucleotides: TGTGCCACCAGTGATTTAAAACAGGAGACCGGGGAGCTGTTTTTT. The chain couples TRBV24-1 to TRBJ2-2; D is possibly TRBD1 (5 bases). The CDR3 consists of 15 residues. Germline CDR1 KGHDR, CDR2 SFDVKD. V was shortened by 1 base and J by 5 bases, with 10 bases between the two germline ends.

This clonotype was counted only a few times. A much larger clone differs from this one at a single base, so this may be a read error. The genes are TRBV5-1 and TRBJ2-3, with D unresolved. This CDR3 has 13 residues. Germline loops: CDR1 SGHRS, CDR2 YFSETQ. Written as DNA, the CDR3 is TGCGTCAGCAGCACGGACCCGGAGGATACGCAGTATTTT. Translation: CVSSTDPEDTQYF.

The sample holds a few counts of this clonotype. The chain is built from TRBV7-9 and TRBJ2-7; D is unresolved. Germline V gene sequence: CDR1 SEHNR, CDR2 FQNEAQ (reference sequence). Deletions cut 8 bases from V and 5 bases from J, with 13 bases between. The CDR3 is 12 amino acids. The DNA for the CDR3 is TGTGCCAGCTCCCAAAAGTGGGACGAGCAGTACTTC. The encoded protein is CASSQKWDEQYF.

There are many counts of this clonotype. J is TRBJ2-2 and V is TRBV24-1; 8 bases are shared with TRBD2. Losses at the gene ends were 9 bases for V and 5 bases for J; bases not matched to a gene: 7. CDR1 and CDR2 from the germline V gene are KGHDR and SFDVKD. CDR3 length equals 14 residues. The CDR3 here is CATLGAGGTGELFF. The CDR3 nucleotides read TGTGCCACCTTGGGGGCGGGAGGAACCGGGGAGCTGTTTTTT.